This entry lists 20 T cell receptor beta chains sequenced from one sample in a study of shared clonotypes between healthy human individuals. The naive CD8 subset, CD45RO-negative cells positively selected for CCR7, excluded terminally differentiated effector memory CD45RA+ cells. Only in-frame clones appear in the TCRdb table, and some are missing; sequencing was by immunoSEQ multiplex PCR. The table lists about 2.1 million clones, just over 90% of them singletons, with less than 2% in the top ten. The sequencing sample was made of naive CD8+ T cells from PBMCs. These receptors were collected from a man aged 18-30 years in good health. Some clones in this sample may be carry-over from other donors' samples.

The gene calls are TRBV10-2 and TRBJ2-7; D possibly corresponds to TRBD1 (6 bases). CDR3 size: 13 residues. Per germline, CDR1 WSHSY and CDR2 SAAADI. Trimming cost V 6 bases and J 2 bases, with 11 bases left between them. The CDR3 is CASRTGHPYEQYF. CDR3 bases: TGCGCCAGCAGAACAGGGCACCCCTACGAGCAGTACTTC.

The chain employs TRBV11-1 and TRBJ2-1; TRBD2 aligns across 9 bases. This CDR3 is 15 amino acids long. V lost 5 bases and J lost 2; bases outside the gene matches: 4. CDR1 is SGHAT, CDR2 FQDESV, per germline (reference sequence). CDR3 loop: CASSLRLAAYNEQFF. For the CDR3, the DNA is TGTGCCAGCAGCCTGAGACTAGCGGCCTACAATGAGCAGTTCTTC.

The V call is TRBV5-4, the J call TRBJ2-3; tentative D call: TRBD2 (5 bases). Germline loops: CDR1 SGHNT, CDR2 YYREEE (reference sequence). The V end lost 2 bases, the J end lost 6 bases, and 16 bases lay between the germline ends. The CDR3 sequence is 15 residues long. CDR3 sequence: CASSFVGGPQDTQYF. DNA of the CDR3: TGTGCCAGCAGCTTCGTGGGCGGGCCGCAGGATACGCAGTATTTT.

The gene calls are TRBV27 and TRBJ1-2; 8 bases are a match to TRBD1. J gave up 1 base and V 6 bases, and 1 base lay outside the gene matches. Per germline, CDR1 MNHEY and CDR2 SMNVEV (reference sequence). The CDR3 covers 13 residues. DNA of the CDR3: TGTGCCAGCAGCGACAGGGGTAACTATGGCTACACCTTC. It encodes CASSDRGNYGYTF.

V is TRBV6-5 and J is TRBJ2-3; D is ambiguous. The germline gives CDR1 MNHEY, CDR2 SVGAGI. Trimming removed 6 bases from V and 1 base from J, with 8 bases in between. The CDR3 is made up of 13 amino acids. The CDR3 DNA is TGTGCCAGCAGAATTCTAGGCACAGATACGCAGTATTTT. Translating gives CASRILGTDTQYF.

The rearrangement uses TRBV6-6 and TRBJ2-1; D not certain. The V end lost 8 bases, the J end lost 4 bases, and 12 bases lay between the germline ends. The germline gives CDR1 MNHNY, CDR2 SVGAGI (reference sequence). This CDR3 is built from 13 residues. The CDR3 reads CASDSPPYNEQFF. The CDR3 DNA follows: TGTGCCAGCGATTCCCCCCCTTACAATGAGCAGTTCTTC.

The CDR3 coding sequence is TGTGCCAGCAGCTTAGTGGGACGGGGGTTAACGGATACGCAGTATTTT. Its protein product is CASSLVGRGLTDTQYF. The chain combines TRBV7-3 with TRBJ2-3; maybe TRBD2 (6 bases). Germline values: CDR1 SGHTA, CDR2 FQGTGA. The CDR3 is made up of 16 amino acids. Trimming removed 2 bases from V and 6 bases from J, with 18 bases in between.

Notes on this clone: This CDR3 is also generated by other DNA sequences in the sample. The V gene is TRBV4-1, the J gene TRBJ2-7, with 15 bases that match TRBD2. The CDR3 has 15 amino acids. With V trimmed by 3 bases and J by 3 bases, 0 bases remained unmatched. Germline assignment: CDR1 MGHRA and CDR2 YSYEKL. The CDR3 DNA sequence: TGCGCCAGCAGCCAGGGACTAGCGGGAGGCTACGAGCAGTACTTC. Translation gives CASSQGLAGGYEQYF.

The chain couples TRBV29-1 to TRBJ2-1; 7 nucleotides match TRBD1. Germline V CDR1 and CDR2: SQVTM, ANQGSEA. V was pared by 6 bases and J by 9 bases, with 8 bases of the junction left unmatched. The length of the CDR3 is 12 residues. The CDR3 DNA reads as TGCAGCGTGGCAACAGGGGTCGCTGAGCAGTTCTTC. This gives the protein CSVATGVAEQFF.

The rearrangement uses TRBV7-6 and TRBJ2-2; no clear D gene. The CDR3 consists of 11 residues. CDR1 and CDR2 (germline): SGHVS, FNYEAQ. V dropped 5 bases and J dropped 4 bases, with 2 bases sitting between them. The CDR3 DNA follows: TGTGCCAGCAGCATCACCGGGGAGCTGTTTTTT. It yields the protein CASSITGELFF.

V and J are TRBV27 and TRBJ1-2; unclear D gene. The V gene lost 0 bases and the J gene lost 6 bases, with 11 bases spanning the gap. CDR1 and CDR2 from the germline V gene are MNHEY and SMNVEV (reference sequence). There are 14 residues in the CDR3. The CDR3 region has the DNA TGTGCCAGCAGTTTATCGCCCGCCGTGGATGGCTACACCTTC. Its translation is CASSLSPAVDGYTF.

This sequence joins TRBV11-1 and TRBJ1-5; D not certain. The CDR3 runs to 15 residues. From germline, CDR1 is SGHAT and CDR2 FQDESV (reference sequence). Trimming removed 3 bases at V and 0 bases at J, with 9 bases between. In DNA form, the CDR3 reads TGTGCCAGCAGCTTGGCGCCAGATAGCAATCAGCCCCAGCATTTT. Translating it yields CASSLAPDSNQPQHF.

The rearrangement links TRBV5-4 to TRBJ2-5; possibly TRBD2 for D (5 bases). The CDR3 totals 15 residues. The germline V gene encodes CDR1 SGHNT and CDR2 YYREEE (reference sequence). Trimming left V 3 bases short and J 0 bases short, with 12 bases between. CDR3: CASSSIGENQETQYF. The CDR3 DNA follows: TGTGCCAGCAGCTCCATTGGGGAGAACCAAGAGACCCAGTACTTC. The variable domain in full, completed from reference TRBV5-4 and TRBJ2-5, reads ETGVTQSPTHLIKTRGQQVTLRCSSQSGHNTVSWYQQALGQGPQFIFQYYREEENGRGNFPPRFSGLQFPNYSSELNVNALELDDSALYLCASSSIGENQETQYFGPGTRLLVL.

The chain recombines TRBV9 with TRBJ2-1; D may be TRBD2 (6 bases). The germline V gene has CDR1 SGDLS and CDR2 YYNGEE. V dropped 2 bases and J dropped 2 bases, with 11 bases sitting between them. This CDR3 comprises 15 residues. CDR3 DNA: TGTGCCAGCAGCGTTTCGGGAGACACCTACAATGAGCAGTTCTTC. Translated, it gives CASSVSGDTYNEQFF.

Comment on this clone: Other DNA variants within this sample encode the same CDR3. The V call is TRBV9, the J call TRBJ2-3, with 10 nucleotides matching TRBD1. Germline V gene data show CDR1 as SGDLS and CDR2 as YYNGEE. This CDR3 spans 15 amino acids. J gave up 3 bases and V 0 bases, and 1 base lay outside the gene matches. CDR3 coding DNA: TGTGCCAGCAGCGTAGGACAGGGGGCGACAGATACGCAGTATTTT. It is translated as CASSVGQGATDTQYF. Filled out from reference TRBV9 and TRBJ2-3, the complete variable domain reads DSGVTQTPKHLITATGQRVTLRCSPRSGDLSVYWYQQSLDQGLQFLIQYYNGEERAKGNILERFSAQQFPDLHSELNLSSLELGDSALYFCASSVGQGATDTQYFGPGTRLTVL.

V gene TRBV4-1 combines with J gene TRBJ1-1; tentative D call: TRBD1 (5 bases). CDR1 is MGHRA and CDR2 is YSYEKL in the germline V gene. This CDR3 contains 15 residues. V was shortened by 6 bases and J by 1 base, with 15 bases between the two germline ends. CDR3 nucleotides: TGCGCCAGCAGTCCGCGGACACAAAGGAACACTGAAGCTTTCTTT. Its translation: CASSPRTQRNTEAFF.

This chain connects TRBV25-1 to TRBJ2-1; TRBD2 matches 8 bases. V was clipped by 1 base and J by 6 bases; unmatched bases: 2. The CDR3 is made up of 14 amino acids. Germline assignment: CDR1 MGHDK and CDR2 SYGVNS. DNA of the CDR3: TGTGCCAGCAGTGAATGGGGGACTAGCAATGAGCAGTTCTTC. Protein product: CASSEWGTSNEQFF.

With regard to this clone: This CDR3 is also generated by other DNA sequences in the sample. The chain is built from TRBV27 and TRBJ2-7, with 8 bases matching TRBD1. V dropped 4 bases and J dropped 4; count of bases not matched to a gene: 9. This CDR3 contains 15 residues. Germline V lookup: CDR1 MNHEY, CDR2 SMNVEV (reference sequence). DNA of the CDR3: TGTGCCAGCAGTTCTCCCCGACAGGGGTGGTACGAGCAGTACTTC. Encoded protein: CASSSPRQGWYEQYF.

V and J are TRBV9 and TRBJ2-5; tentative D call: TRBD2 (6 bases). The CDR3 length is 16 residues. V was trimmed by 0 bases and J by 3 bases, leaving 15 bases between them. Germline V gene data show CDR1 as SGDLS and CDR2 as YYNGEE. CDR3 bases: TGTGCCAGCAGCGTAGGGGAGGAGCGGCTCAAAGAGACCCAGTACTTC. Residues: CASSVGEERLKETQYF.

V and J are TRBV28 and TRBJ1-1, with no clear D. In germline, CDR1 is MDHEN, CDR2 SYDVKM. Trimming cost V 6 bases and J 1 base, with 3 bases left between them. CDR3 length: 11 amino acids. The CDR3 loop reads CASRQNTEAFF. In nucleotides, the CDR3 is TGTGCCAGCAGACAGAACACTGAAGCTTTCTTT.